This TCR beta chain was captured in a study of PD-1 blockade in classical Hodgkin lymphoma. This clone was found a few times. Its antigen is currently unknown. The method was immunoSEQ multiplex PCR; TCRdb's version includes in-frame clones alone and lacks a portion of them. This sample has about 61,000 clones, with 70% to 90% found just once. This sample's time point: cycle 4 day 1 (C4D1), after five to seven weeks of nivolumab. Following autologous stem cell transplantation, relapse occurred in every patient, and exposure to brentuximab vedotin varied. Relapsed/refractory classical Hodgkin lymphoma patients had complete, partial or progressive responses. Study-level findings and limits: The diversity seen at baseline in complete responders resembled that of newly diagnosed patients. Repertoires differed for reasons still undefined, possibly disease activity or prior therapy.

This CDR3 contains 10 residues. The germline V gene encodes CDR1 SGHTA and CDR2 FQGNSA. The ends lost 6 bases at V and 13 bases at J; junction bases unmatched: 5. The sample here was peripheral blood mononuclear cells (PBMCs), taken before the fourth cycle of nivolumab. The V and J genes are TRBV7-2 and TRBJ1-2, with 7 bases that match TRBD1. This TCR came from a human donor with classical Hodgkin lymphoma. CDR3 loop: CASSPAGGTF. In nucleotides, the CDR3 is TGTGCCAGCAGTCCAGCAGGGGGCACCTTC.